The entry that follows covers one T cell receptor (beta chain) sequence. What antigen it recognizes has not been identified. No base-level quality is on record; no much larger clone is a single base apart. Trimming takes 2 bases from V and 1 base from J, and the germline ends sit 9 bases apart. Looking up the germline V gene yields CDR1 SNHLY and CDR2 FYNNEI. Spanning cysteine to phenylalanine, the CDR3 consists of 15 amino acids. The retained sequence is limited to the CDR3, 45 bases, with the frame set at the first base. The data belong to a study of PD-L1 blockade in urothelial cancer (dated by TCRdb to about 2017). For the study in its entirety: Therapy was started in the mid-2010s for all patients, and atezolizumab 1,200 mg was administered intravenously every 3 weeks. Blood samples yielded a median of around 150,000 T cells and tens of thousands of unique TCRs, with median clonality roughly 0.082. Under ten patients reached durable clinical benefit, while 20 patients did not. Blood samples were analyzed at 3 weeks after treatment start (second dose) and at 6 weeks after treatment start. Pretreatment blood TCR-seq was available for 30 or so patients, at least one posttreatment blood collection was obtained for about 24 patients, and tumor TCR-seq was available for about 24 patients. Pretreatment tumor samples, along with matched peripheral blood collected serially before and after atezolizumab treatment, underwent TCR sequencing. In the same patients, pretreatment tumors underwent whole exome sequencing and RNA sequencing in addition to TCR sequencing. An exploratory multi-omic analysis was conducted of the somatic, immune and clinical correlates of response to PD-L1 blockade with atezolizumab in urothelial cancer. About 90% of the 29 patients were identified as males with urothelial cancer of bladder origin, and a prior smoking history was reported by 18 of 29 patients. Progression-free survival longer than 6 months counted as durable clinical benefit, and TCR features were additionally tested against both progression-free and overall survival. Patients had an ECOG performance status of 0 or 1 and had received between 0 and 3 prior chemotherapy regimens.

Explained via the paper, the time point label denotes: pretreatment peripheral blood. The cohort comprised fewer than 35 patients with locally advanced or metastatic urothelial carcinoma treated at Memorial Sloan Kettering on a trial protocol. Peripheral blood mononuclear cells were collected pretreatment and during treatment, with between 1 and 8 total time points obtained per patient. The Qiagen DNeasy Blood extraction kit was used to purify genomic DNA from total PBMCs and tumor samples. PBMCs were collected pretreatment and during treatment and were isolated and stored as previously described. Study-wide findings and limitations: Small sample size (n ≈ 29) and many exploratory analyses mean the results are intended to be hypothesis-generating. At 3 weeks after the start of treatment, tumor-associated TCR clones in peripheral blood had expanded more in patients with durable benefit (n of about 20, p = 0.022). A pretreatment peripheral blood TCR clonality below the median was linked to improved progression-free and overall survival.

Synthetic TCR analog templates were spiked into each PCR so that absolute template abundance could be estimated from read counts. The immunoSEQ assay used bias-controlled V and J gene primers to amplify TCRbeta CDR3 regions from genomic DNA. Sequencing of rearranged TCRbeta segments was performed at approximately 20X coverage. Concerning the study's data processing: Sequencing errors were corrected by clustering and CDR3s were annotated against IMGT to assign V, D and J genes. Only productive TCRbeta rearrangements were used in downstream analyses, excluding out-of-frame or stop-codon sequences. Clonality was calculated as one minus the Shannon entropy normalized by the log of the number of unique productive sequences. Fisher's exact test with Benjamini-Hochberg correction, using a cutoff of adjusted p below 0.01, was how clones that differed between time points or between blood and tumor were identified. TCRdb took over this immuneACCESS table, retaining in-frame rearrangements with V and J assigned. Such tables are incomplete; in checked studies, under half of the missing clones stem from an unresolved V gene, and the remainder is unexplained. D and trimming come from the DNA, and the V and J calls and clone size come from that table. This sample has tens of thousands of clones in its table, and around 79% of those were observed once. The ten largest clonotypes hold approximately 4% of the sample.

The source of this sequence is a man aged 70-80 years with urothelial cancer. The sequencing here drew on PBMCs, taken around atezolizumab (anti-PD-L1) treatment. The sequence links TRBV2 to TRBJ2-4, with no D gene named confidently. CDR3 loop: CASSEWRRAKNIQYF. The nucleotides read TGTGCCAGCAGTGAATGGCGGCGGGCCAAAAACATTCAGTACTTC.